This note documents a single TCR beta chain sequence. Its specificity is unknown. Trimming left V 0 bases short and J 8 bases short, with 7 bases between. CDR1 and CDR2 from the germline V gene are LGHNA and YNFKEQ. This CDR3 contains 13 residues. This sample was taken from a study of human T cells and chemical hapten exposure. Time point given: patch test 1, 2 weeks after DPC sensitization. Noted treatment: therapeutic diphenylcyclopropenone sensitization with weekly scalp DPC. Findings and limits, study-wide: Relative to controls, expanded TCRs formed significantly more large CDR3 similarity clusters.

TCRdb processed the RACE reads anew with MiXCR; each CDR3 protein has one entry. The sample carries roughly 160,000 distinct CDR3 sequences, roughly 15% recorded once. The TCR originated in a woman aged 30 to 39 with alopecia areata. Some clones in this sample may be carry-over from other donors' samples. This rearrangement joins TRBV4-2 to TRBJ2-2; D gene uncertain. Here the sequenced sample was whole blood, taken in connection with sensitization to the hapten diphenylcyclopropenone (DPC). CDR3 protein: CASSQDGPGELFF. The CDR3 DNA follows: TGTGCCAGCAGCCAAGACGGTCCAGGGGAGCTGTTTTTT.